This TCR beta chain was identified in a study of blood T cell repertoires in COVID-19. This clone is a singleton in its sample. The germline V gene encodes CDR1 SGHRS and CDR2 YFSETQ. V was cut by 0 bases and J by 4 bases, with 7 bases left in between. The CDR3 has 13 residues. The assay was immunoSEQ multiplex PCR, and TCRdb's table has in-frame clones only and misses some. The sample has roughly 92,000 clones, around 90% seen once. The V call is TRBV5-1, the J call TRBJ1-1, with D perhaps matching TRBD1 (5 bases). The origin of this receptor is a woman at least 80 years old with active or convalescent COVID-19. Sequencing was carried out using peripheral blood. CDR3 sequence reads: CASSLEGATEAFF. CDR3 in DNA: TGCGCCAGCAGCTTGGAAGGGGCCACTGAAGCTTTCTTT.